The clone carrying this T cell receptor (beta chain) was picked up one time. The antigen remains unidentified. Data came from immunoSEQ multiplex PCR; TCRdb stores just in-frame clones and leaves some out. The data show approximately 120,000 clones, with 93% seen just once and about 0.91% held by the top ten. Trimming took off 5 bases at V and 4 bases at J, with 8 bases between the two ends. The CDR3 spans 12 residues. In germline, CDR1 is SGHTA, CDR2 FQGNSA. The data stem from a study of T cell responses to AZD1222 COVID-19 vaccine. Study-wide points: Spike was spanned by vaccine-associated CD4 TCRs, with dominance at 160-218 and 743-854.

Sample: peripheral blood, taken on day 0 of AZD1222 vaccination. The TCR sequence derives from an adult in good health. The V gene is TRBV7-2, the J gene TRBJ1-2; D gene ambiguous. CDR3 protein: CASSPGTYGYTF. CDR3 coding DNA: TGTGCCAGCAGCCCCGGTACCTATGGCTACACCTTC.